The sequence of this TCR beta chain was determined in a study of control samples from healthy donors and cancer patients. J lost 4 bases, V lost 4 bases, and 7 bases had no gene match. The CDR3 contains 15 residues. Germline V gene data show CDR1 as LGHNA and CDR2 as YNFKEQ. Clones were read by immunoSEQ multiplex PCR, and TCRdb kept only the in-frame ones, dropping some. Found here are around 120,000 clones, approximately 90% of them singletons; the top ten hold 2% to 3%. The receptor was isolated from a woman in her sixties or seventies in good health. Sequencing was done on a sample of blood. The chain recombines TRBV4-2 with TRBJ1-5; TRBD1 aligns across 7 bases. Here the CDR3 reads CASSPQGQTNQPQHF. Here the CDR3 DNA reads TGTGCCAGCAGCCCCCAGGGACAGACTAATCAGCCCCAGCATTTT.